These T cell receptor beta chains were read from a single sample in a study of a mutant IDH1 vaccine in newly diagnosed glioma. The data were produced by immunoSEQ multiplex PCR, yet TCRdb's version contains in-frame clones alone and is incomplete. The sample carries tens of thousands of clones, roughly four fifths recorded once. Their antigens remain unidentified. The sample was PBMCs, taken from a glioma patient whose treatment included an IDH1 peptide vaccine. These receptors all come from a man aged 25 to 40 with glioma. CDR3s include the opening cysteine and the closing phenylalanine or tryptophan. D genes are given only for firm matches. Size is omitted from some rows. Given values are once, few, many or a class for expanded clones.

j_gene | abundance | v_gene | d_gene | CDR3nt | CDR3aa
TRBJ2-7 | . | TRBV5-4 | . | TGTGCCAGCAGCTTGGCGGCAGCCTACGAGCAGTACTTC | CASSLAAAYEQYF
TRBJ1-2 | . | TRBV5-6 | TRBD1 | TGTGCCAGCAGCTTCGACAGGGAGAAGGGGGGGCCTCCCTACACCTTC | CASSFDREKGGPPYTF
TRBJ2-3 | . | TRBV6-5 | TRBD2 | TGTGCCAGCAGTTCCTCCCTTAGCGGGAGCACAGATACGCAGTATTTT | CASSSSLSGSTDTQYF
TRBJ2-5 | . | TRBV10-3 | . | TGTGCCATCAGTGACGTTAGGGAGACCCAGTACTTC | CAISDVRETQYF
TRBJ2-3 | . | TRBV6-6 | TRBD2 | TGTGCCAGCAGTACAAGCGGGAGTGTAGATACGCAGTATTTT | CASSTSGSVDTQYF
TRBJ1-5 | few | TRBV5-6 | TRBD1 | TGTGCCAGCAGTCCTTGGGGACAGCTAGGCAATCAGCCCCAGCATTTT | CASSPWGQLGNQPQHF
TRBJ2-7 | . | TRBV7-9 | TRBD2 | TGTGCCAGCAGCGGGACTAGCGGGGTAAGCTACGAGCAGTACTTC | CASSGTSGVSYEQYF
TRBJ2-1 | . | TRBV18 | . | TGTGCCAGCTCACTATGGGGCACCCAGGGGGAGCAGTTCTTC | CASSLWGTQGEQFF
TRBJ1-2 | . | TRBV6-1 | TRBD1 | TGTGCCAGCACCCTGGACAGGAACTATGGCTACACCTTC | CASTLDRNYGYTF
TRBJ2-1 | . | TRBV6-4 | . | TGTGCCAGCAGTGAAGAAGCGGAATCCTACAATGAGCAGTTCTTC | CASSEEAESYNEQFF
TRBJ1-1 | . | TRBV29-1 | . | TGCAGCGTTAAGATAGCGAACACTGAAGCTTTCTTT | CSVKIANTEAFF
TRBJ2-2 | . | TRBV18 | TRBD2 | TGTGCCAGCTCACCTAGAGCGGGAGCGAACACCGGGGAGCTGTTTTTT | CASSPRAGANTGELFF
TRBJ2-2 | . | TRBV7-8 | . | TGTGCCAGCAGCTTAAACGACGGCGGAGCGGGCACCGGGGAGCTGTTTTTT | CASSLNDGGAGTGELFF
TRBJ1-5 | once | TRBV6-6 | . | TGTGCCAGCAGTTACGTCGGCAGGGGCGAAGGTCAGCCCCAGCATTTT | CASSYVGRGEGQPQHF
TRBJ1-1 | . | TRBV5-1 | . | TGCGCCAGCAGCTTGGCCGGAGAAGCTTTCTTT | CASSLAGEAFF
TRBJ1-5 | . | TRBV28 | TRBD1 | TGTGCCCTCGGACAGGGCAATCAGCCCCAGCATTTT | CALGQGNQPQHF
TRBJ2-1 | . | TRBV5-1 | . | TGCGCCAGCAGCTTGGCCTGGACAGTTTCCAATGAGCAGTTCTTC | CASSLAWTVSNEQFF
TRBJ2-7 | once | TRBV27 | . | TGTGCCAGCAGTTTCGGAACTAGCTACGAGCAGTACTTC | CASSFGTSYEQYF
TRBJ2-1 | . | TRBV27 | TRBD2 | TGTGCCAGCGCTAGAGGGATAGCGGGAGCCAACCCCTACAATGAGCAGTTCTTC | CASARGIAGANPYNEQFF
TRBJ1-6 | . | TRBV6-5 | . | TGTGCCAGCAGCACTAGGGCCAGGGGTAATTCACCCCTCCACTTT | CASSTRARGNSPLHF
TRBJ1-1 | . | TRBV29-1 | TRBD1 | TGCAGCGCCGGGACAGGGGTAAACACTGAAGCTTTCTTT | CSAGTGVNTEAFF
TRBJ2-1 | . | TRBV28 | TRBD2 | TGTGCCAGCAGTCCCGGGACTAGCGGACTGGGTCAGCAGTTCTTC | CASSPGTSGLGQQFF
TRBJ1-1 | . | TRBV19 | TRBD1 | TGTGCCAGTAGCCGGGACAGGGTGAACACTGAAGCTTTCTTT | CASSRDRVNTEAFF
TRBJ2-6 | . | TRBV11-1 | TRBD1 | TGTGCCAGCAGCCTTGGGACAGGGGTTGGGGCCAACGTCCTGACTTTC | CASSLGTGVGANVLTF
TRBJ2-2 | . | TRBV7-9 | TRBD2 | TGTGCCAGCAGCCCCCCCCTAAGCGGGAGTCCCGGGGAGCTGTTTTTT | CASSPPLSGSPGELFF
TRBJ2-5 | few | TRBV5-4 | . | TGTGCCAGCAGCCCGATCGAGGGAGAGACCCAGTACTTC | CASSPIEGETQYF
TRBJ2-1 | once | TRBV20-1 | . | TGCAGTGCTAGGTTATCGTATGAGCAGTTCTTC | CSARLSYEQFF
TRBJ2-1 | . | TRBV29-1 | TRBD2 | TGCAGCACCGGGACTAGAGGGGTCTACAATGAGCAGTTCTTC | CSTGTRGVYNEQFF
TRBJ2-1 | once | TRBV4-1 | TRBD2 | TGCGCCAGCACTATAGCGGGACCCACCTACAATGAGCAGTTCTTC | CASTIAGPTYNEQFF
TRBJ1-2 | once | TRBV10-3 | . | TGTGCCATCAGTGAAAGCGACACTTTCTATGGCTACACCTTC | CAISESDTFYGYTF
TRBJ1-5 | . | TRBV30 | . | TGTGCCTGGAGTCCCGGAGGGGTACAACAGCCCCAGCATTTT | CAWSPGGVQQPQHF
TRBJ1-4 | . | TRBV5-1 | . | TGCGCCAGCAGCCGAGGTGGGGGTGAAGAAAAACTGTTTTTT | CASSRGGGEEKLFF
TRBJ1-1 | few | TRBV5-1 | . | TGCGCCAGCAGCTTGGATTGGGCTCCCTCCGTTGACACTGAAGCTTTCTTT | CASSLDWAPSVDTEAFF
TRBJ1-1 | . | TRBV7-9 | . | TGTGCCAGCAGCACAGGACAGAACACTGAAGCTTTCTTT | CASSTGQNTEAFF
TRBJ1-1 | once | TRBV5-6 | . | TGTGCCAGCAGCTTAAGACAGGTCGTGAACACTGAAGCTTTCTTT | CASSLRQVVNTEAFF
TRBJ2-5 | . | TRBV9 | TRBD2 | TGTGCCAGCAGCGTAGTTGGCGGGAGCCCCCAAGAGACCCAGTACTTC | CASSVVGGSPQETQYF
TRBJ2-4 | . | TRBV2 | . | TGTGCCAGCAGTGAAATGGGAAAGGGGGTAGCCAAAAACATTCAGTACTTC | CASSEMGKGVAKNIQYF
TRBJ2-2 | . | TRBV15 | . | TGTGCCACCAGCAGAGATACAGGACGGCTGTTTTTT | CATSRDTGRLFF
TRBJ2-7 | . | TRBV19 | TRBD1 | TGTGCCAGTAGTCCTCAGGGACAGGGCTACGAGCAGTACTTC | CASSPQGQGYEQYF
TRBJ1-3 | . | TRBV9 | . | TGTGCCAGCAGCGTAGACTGGCTCTCTGGAAACACCATATATTTT | CASSVDWLSGNTIYF
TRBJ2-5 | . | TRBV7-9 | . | TGTGCCAGCAGCTTTGGGACATTCCAAGAGACCCAGTACTTC | CASSFGTFQETQYF
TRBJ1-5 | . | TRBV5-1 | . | TGCGCCAGCAGCTTGGAGGGGCCCCCGGAGCCCCAGCATTTT | CASSLEGPPEPQHF
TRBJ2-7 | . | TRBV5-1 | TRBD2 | TGCGCCAGCAGCCCCGCCCTAGCGGCCTACGAGCAGTACTTC | CASSPALAAYEQYF
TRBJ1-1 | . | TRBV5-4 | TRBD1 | TGTGCCAGCAGCCCTCGGACAGGACAATCGGAAGCTTTCTTT | CASSPRTGQSEAFF